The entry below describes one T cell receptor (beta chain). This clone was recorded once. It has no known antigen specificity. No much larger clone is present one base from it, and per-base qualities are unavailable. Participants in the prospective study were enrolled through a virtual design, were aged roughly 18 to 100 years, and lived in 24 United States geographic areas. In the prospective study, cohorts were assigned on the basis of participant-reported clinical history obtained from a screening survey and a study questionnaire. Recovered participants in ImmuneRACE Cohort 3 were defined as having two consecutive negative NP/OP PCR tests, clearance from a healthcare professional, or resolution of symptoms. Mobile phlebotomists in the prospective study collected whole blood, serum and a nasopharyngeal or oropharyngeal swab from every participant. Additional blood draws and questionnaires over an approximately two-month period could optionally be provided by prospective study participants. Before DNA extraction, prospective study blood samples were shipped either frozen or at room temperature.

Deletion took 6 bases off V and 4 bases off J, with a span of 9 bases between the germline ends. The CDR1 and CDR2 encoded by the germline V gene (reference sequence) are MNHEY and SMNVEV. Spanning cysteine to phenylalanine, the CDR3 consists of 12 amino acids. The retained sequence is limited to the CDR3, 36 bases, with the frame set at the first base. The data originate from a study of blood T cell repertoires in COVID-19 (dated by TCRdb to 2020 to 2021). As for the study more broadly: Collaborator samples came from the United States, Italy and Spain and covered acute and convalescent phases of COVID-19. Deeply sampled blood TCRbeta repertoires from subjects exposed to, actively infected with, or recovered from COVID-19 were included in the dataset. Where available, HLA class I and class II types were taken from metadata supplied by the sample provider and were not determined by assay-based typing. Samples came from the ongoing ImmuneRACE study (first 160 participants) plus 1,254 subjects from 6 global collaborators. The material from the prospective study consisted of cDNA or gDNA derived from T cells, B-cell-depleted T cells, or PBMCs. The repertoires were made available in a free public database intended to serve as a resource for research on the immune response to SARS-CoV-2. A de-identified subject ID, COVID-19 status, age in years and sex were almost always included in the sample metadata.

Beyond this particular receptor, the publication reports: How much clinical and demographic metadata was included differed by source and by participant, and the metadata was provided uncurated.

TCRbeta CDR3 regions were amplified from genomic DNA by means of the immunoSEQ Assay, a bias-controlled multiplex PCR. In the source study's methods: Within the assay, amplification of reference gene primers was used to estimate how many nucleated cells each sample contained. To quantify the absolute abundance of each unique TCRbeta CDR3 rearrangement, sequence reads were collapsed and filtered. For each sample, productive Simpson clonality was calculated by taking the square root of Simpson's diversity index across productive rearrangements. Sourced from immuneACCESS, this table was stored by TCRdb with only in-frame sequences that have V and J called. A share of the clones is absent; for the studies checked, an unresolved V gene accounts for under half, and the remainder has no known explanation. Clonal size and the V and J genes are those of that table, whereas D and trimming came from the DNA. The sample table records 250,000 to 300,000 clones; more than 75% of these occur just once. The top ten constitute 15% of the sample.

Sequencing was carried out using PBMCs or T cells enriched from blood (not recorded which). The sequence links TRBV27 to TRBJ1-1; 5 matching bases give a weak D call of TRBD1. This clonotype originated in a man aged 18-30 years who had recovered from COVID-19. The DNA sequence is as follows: TGTGCCAGCAGAGGGGTTAGCACTGAAGCTTTCTTT. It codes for CASRGVSTEAFF.